Included here is one T cell receptor (beta chain) sequence, with context. This CDR3 comprises 14 residues. Germline V lookup: CDR1 SGHVS, CDR2 FNYEAQ. A CD45RO-CCR7+CD27+CD95- phenotype identified naive CD8+ T cells. The sample comes from a study of CXCR3-negative and CXCR3-positive naive CD8 T cells. Libraries were UMI-labeled 5' RACE TRB cDNA. Following a re-call of the 5' RACE reads, TCRdb has one entry per CDR3 protein and lacks DNA. This repertoire includes 50,000 to 65,000 distinct CDR3 sequences. The material sequenced was naive CXCR3- CD8+ T cells from blood. Subset given: CD45RO-CCR7+CD27+CD95- naive CD8+ T cells lacking CXCR3 (TNR3-). This receptor was obtained from a human donor in good health. Some clones in this sample may be carry-over from other donors' samples. The J gene is TRBJ2-7, the V gene TRBV7-6; as DNA is missing, the TRBD2 call by TCRdb cannot be tested. CDR3 in amino acids: CASSSEGPLNEQYF. The entire variable domain, with the rest obtained from reference TRBV7-6 and TRBJ2-7, is as follows: GAGVSQSPRYKVTKRGQDVALRCDPISGHVSLYWYRQALGQGPEFLTYFNYEAQQDKSGLPNDRFSAERPEGSISTLTIQRTEQRDSAMYRCASSSEGPLNEQYFGPGTRLTVT.